The 6 T cell receptor beta chains in this list originate from one sample, sequenced in a study of blood T cells in healthy people across ages (dated by TCRdb to between 2014 and 2016). Library preparation was by 5' RACE. Reads for this sample came from an Illumina HiSeq 2500. A second PCR of about 6 to 11 cycles was run with a J-beta primer mix and a sample-barcoded 5' primer. TCRdb took the public reads, trimmed them with fastp at Q25, ran MiXCR for clone calling and kept in-frame beta chains. Here each entry gathers all rows of one CDR3 protein and keeps the most common genes and DNA. Across this sample there are about 930,000 distinct CDR3 sequences, with just under 30% seen only once. About a tenth of the sample rests with the top ten. The same sample was also used in a study of T cells of mothers and their children.

Sequencing input: blood. The receptors originated from a woman aged 40 to 50 in good health.

This clonotype was observed a few times. The chain links TRBV30 to TRBJ1-2; 7 bases agree with TRBD1. J gave up 3 bases and V 3 bases, and 7 bases lay outside the gene matches. The CDR3 is made up of 14 amino acids. In germline, CDR1 is GTSNPN, CDR2 SVGIG (reference sequence). The CDR3 bases are TGTGCCTGGAGCCAGGGACAGCTTTACTATGGCTACACCTTC. Its protein is CAWSQGQLYYGYTF.

J is TRBJ1-6 and V is TRBV15; 8 bases align to TRBD1. The CDR3 is made up of 17 amino acids. V shed 1 base, J shed 5 bases, and the junction held 7 bases outside the gene matches. The V gene's germline CDR1 is LNHNV and CDR2 YYDKDF (reference sequence). The CDR3 protein is CATSRAGGAVDNSPLHF. As DNA, the CDR3 is TGTGCCACCAGCAGAGCAGGGGGCGCCGTCGATAATTCACCCCTCCACTTT.

In its sample, this clonotype was seen a few times. The chain uses TRBV28 and TRBJ2-5; D ambiguous. Trimming stripped 5 bases from V and 4 bases from J, with 11 bases between. CDR3 length: 13 residues. The germline CDR1 and CDR2 sequences are MDHEN and SYDVKM. In nucleotides, the CDR3 is TGTGCCAGCAGTCCCTTCGGCCTAGAGACCCAGTACTTC. It translates to CASSPFGLETQYF.

The chain carries TRBV11-2 and TRBJ1-1; D perhaps matches TRBD1 (6 bases). This CDR3 spans 17 amino acids. Trimming removed 8 bases at V and 0 bases at J, with 22 bases between. Germline V lookup: CDR1 SGHAT, CDR2 FQNNGV. The CDR3 coding sequence is TGTGCCAGCGGCCCAATAGTAACAGGGAGAATGAACACTGAAGCTTTCTTT. Its protein product is CASGPIVTGRMNTEAFF.

A single count supports this clonotype. A read error may explain this, as a much larger clone is one base away. V is TRBV27 and J is TRBJ1-2, with D possibly being TRBD1 (5 bases). The CDR3 runs to 15 residues. CDR1 and CDR2 (germline): MNHEY, SMNVEV (reference sequence). CDR3 loop: CASSPTRGANCGYTF. DNA of the CDR3: TGTGCCAGCAGTCCTACAAGAGGGGCTAACTGTGGCTACACCTTC.

This clonotype came up many times. The J gene is TRBJ1-2, the V gene TRBV7-9; D is undetermined. The CDR3 consists of 9 residues. The germline V gene encodes CDR1 SEHNR and CDR2 FQNEAQ (reference sequence). Trimming took 5 bases from V and 7 from J, leaving 2 bases between them. The CDR3 DNA is TGTGCCAGCAGCCCTGGCTACACCTTC. Translating it yields CASSPGYTF.